Sequencing of this T cell receptor beta chain was carried out in a study of cytomegalovirus exposure and HLA in healthy donors. Across the whole study: Sequencing of roughly 180 million T cells in an earlier analysis found roughly 120 million unique TCR beta sequences. Study-wide results and caveats: As a later analysis revealed, most CMV-associated TCR beta chains appeared HLA-restricted. The study designated 160 or so TCR beta chains cytomegalovirus-associated.

With 3 bases removed from V and 7 bases from J, the gap between germline ends came to 18 bases. CDR3 size: 15 residues. Germline CDR1 and CDR2: MNHEY and SVGAGI. Both 60 Vbeta primers and 13 Jbeta primers went into the PCR. TCRdb's copy holds only in-frame clones and misses some; the assay was immunoSEQ multiplex PCR. In the table there are about 180,000 clones, 70% to 85% of which are singletons. A remark on this clone: Antigen specificity is unknown.

The chain links TRBV6-5 to TRBJ1-2, with D tentatively TRBD1 (5 bases). The specimen sequenced was PBMCs. This TCR derives from a young man in good health and CMV-seronegative. The CDR3: CASSYRAQGISGYTF. CDR3 nucleotides: TGTGCCAGCAGTTATAGGGCCCAGGGTATCTCTGGCTACACCTTC.